This TCR beta chain appears in the sequencing data of a study of cytomegalovirus exposure and HLA in healthy donors (TCRdb year 2017). Regarding the research as a whole: According to an earlier analysis of 587 of the donors, about 179 million T cells yielded 117 million unique TCR beta sequences and about 300 Gb of sequence data. An early release that covered several hundred HLA-typed donors contained approximately 300 gigabases of sequencing data and tens of millions of unique TCR sequences. Among the roughly 400 genotyped donors, roughly 80% belonged to the genetic ancestry cluster associated with self-reported Caucasian donors. The aim of the study was to test whether cataloging public T cell receptors could identify signatures of past pathogen exposure. The T cell repertoires of around 670 subjects were profiled by immunosequencing and related to cytomegalovirus serostatus. In addition to the first cohort of approximately 670 subjects, a separate validation cohort of about 120 different subjects was used. To predict cytomegalovirus infection status, the study combined high-throughput TCR immunosequencing, statistical association of individual TCRs with disease status, and machine learning. To study patterns of TCR occurrence, a later analysis re-analyzed previously published TCR beta repertoires from 550 to 800 donors and added high-resolution HLA genotyping. Rather than drawing on any new phenotypic data, the later analysis identified candidate immune exposures from TCR beta sequences and the way those sequences occurred across donors. An earlier analysis of approximately 500 of the donors applied high-throughput TCR beta sequencing to assess whether each TCR beta V gene segment acted as functional or pseudogenic. Donor age, sex, ethnicity and CMV serostatus were compiled together with the repertoire data. Genome-wide SNP genotypes for about 55% of the roughly 670 donors were used in a later genetic analysis, which treated that subset as a discovery cohort. Every discovery cohort repertoire had been produced on one sequencing platform. Both class I and class II loci were covered by HLA typing, at four-digit resolution. The number of typed donors differed by locus: about 629-630 for A, B, C, DRB1 and DQB1; about 520 for DQA1; fewer than 610 for DPA1; and around 490 for DPB1. About 5 DR-DQ haplotypes were handled as single units for association and clustering, since linkage in the cohort was strong. Across some 400 genotyped donors of the cohort, an average of about 240,000 unique TCR beta nucleotide sequences per donor were sequenced, and around 20% of those sequences were non-productive.

CDR1 and CDR2 are read off the germline V gene as SQVTM and ANQGSEA. The cysteine opens and the phenylalanine closes a CDR3 of 13 amino acids. The retained sequence is limited to the CDR3, 39 bases, with the frame set at the first base. V loses 4 bases, J loses 6 bases, and the germline ends lie 16 bases apart. The cohort was made up of around 720 healthy bone marrow donors. All cohort members were sampled while nominally healthy, although unrecorded immune exposures were likely present. The donor tested CMV seronegative, placing the donor among the 350 or so seronegative members of the cohort. A peripheral blood sample was provided by each donor, and peripheral blood mononuclear cells were used for TCR beta sequencing. The Qiagen DNeasy Blood Extraction Kit was used to extract genomic DNA from the blood cell samples. Receptor libraries were prepared by the immunoSEQ multiplex PCR assay. The multiplex PCR relied on a mix of 60 forward primers for TCR Vbeta segments and 13 reverse primers for TCR Jbeta segments. The CDR3 region of rearranged TCR beta genes was amplified from genomic DNA by a multiplex PCR assay. Amplified TCR beta libraries were sequenced as 87-base-pair reads on the Illumina HiSeq System. The paper's processing steps were these. In a later analysis, some 80 million unique TCR beta chains were counted across the roughly 610 repertoires, and roughly 11 million of these chains were shared by at least two donors. Raw reads were error-corrected and collapsed into unique sequences by a nearest-neighbor algorithm in which closely related sequences were merged to remove PCR and sequencing errors. V, D and J gene segments were assigned by aligning CDR3 sequences to IMGT reference sequences. For a sequence to be retained, a match of at least six nucleotides was required to both a V gene segment and a J gene segment. Rearrangements were called productive when the CDR3 lacked stop codons and stayed in frame with V and J; all others were non-productive. CDR3 was defined according to IMGT convention as the region running from the second conserved V-encoded cysteine to the conserved J-encoded phenylalanine. Sequences without an unambiguous match to a single V gene segment were excluded from the earlier analysis of 450 to 650 of the donors. An earlier analysis of some 500 of the donors classified V segments as functional when productive rearrangements were above 56.7% and as segregating when the standard deviation between donors was above 5%. A statistical classification framework was developed to diagnose cytomegalovirus status using the catalog of TCR beta chain sequences. A later analysis assigned V and J genes by comparing TCR nucleotide sequences with IMGT/GENE-DB human TR gene sequences. A later analysis assigned CDR3 sequences and most-parsimonious VDJ recombination scenarios with the TCRdist pipeline. In a later analysis, each TCR beta chain was defined by its CDR3 amino acid sequence together with its V-gene family, and reads lacking a unique V-gene family were excluded. A later analysis removed 550 to 650 highly shared, low-generation-probability nucleotide sequences to deal with suspected cross-contamination and a sequencing artifact. A later analysis calculated a clonal expansion index for each public chain from normalized within-repertoire ranks of inferred template counts. A later analysis computed generation probabilities with a VDJ recombination model fitted to out-of-frame rearrangements, and checked the results against IGoR. Hypergeometric tests were used in a later analysis to score TCR-TCR, TCR-HLA and TCR-CMV co-occurrence, with a repertoire-size bias correction applied to the TCR pairs. False discovery rates were estimated in a later analysis by permuting HLA or CMV assignments 20 times. In a later analysis, co-occurring TCRs were grouped using DBSCAN, with TCRdist sequence similarity added in when clustering inside HLA-allele-positive subsets. Repertoires with fewer than 30,000 or more than 120,000 public chains were left out of co-occurrence clustering, as were about five repertoires with anomalous nucleotide sharing. In its TCRdb copy, this immuneACCESS table keeps in-frame sequences only and misses some clones. Where compared with another copy, unresolved V genes explain less than half of these, and the others have no known cause. The V and J calls and the clone size are those of that table, but D and trimming were determined from the DNA. The sample table holds fewer than 130,000 clones, of which roughly 86% were seen once. The ten largest clones capture around 2% of the sample.

Concerning this clone itself: Its antigen has not been determined. There are no base qualities to consult, and no much larger clone falls within one base.

General findings and caveats noted by the study authors: The cohort was sequenced for TCR beta chains only, and without alpha or paired-chain data the features that could be detected were limited. An earlier analysis of approximately 600 of the donors showed that most TCR beta V segments appeared in productive rearrangements either about 90% or about 30% of the time, which broadly matched IMGT annotations. Because some donors lacked HLA typing at each locus, the association tests relied only on the typed subset. In a later analysis, around 17,000 TCR beta sequences were associated with specific HLA alleles at a false discovery rate of 0.05. Presence/absence analyses assumed roughly uniform sequencing depth across donors, an assumption that may not hold. According to the authors, the approach could potentially be generalized to other disease states and immunological phenotypes. The study gave a list of over 150 TCR beta chains associated with cytomegalovirus. The earlier analysis of some 540 of the donors excluded 15 to 20 rarely observed V segments, including chromosome 9 orphons, because counts were too low. Strong co-occurrence of HLA alleles, especially DR and DQ, made assigning TCR associations to individual alleles difficult. A cluster of highly shared sequence variants was judged likely to represent a technical artifact of the sequencing pipeline. For the cohort, immune exposure information was limited to CMV serostatus. A later analysis found that TCR association rates varied across HLA loci, with DRB1 alleles showing the most associated TCRs and HLA-C alleles the fewest. According to a later analysis, parvovirus B19, influenza, CMV and Epstein-Barr virus appeared linked to several top co-occurrence clusters. Compared with equally common non-associated chains, HLA-associated TCR beta chains in a later analysis were more clonally expanded and had lower generation probabilities. Most TCR sequences were seen in very few donors, while some public TCRs were found in many individuals. According to a later analysis, most CMV-associated TCR beta chains appeared to be HLA-restricted, and the HLA associations seemed to be driven largely by CMV exposure. Compared with the roughly 700-donor mean, donors in an Asian-associated ancestry cluster had fewer N-insertions in productive TCRs, according to a later genetic analysis. In vitro tests confirmed that a few of the cytomegalovirus-associated TCR beta chains recognize cytomegalovirus antigens. Correlated functional status among segregating V segments might reflect linkage disequilibrium, but an unknown experimental factor could not be ruled out. A further reported finding was that TCR beta sequences accurately predicted the HLA-A and HLA-B alleles for most subjects in the first cohort. The classifier was reported to diagnose cytomegalovirus status with high specificity and sensitivity in both the original cohort and the validation cohort. A later genetic analysis associated a missense DCLRE1C variant with V-gene and J-gene trimming of TCR beta chains, and an independent cohort replicated the association. Some IMGT-functional V segments, including TRBV6-2 and TRBV6-3, could not be told apart with the 87-base-pair reads, so those segments were excluded.

The sequence was collected from a man aged 40-55 years in good health and CMV-seronegative. The sequenced sample consisted of PBMCs. The rearrangement joined TRBV29-1 to TRBJ2-7; a tentative D call is TRBD1 (5 bases match). The bases read TGCAGCGTTGTCCTCAGGGTTTGGTCCGAGCAGTACTTC. Its protein product is CSVVLRVWSEQYF.